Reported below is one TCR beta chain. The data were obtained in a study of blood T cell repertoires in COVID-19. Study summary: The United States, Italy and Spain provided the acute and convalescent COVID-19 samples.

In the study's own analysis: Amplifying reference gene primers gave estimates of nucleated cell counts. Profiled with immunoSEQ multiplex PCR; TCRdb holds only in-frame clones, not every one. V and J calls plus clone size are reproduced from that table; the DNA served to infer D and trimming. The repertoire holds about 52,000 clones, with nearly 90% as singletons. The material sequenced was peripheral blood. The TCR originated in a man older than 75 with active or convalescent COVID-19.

The DNA for the CDR3 is TGTGCCTGGAACCCTTCAGGGTTGGGAAATTCACCCCTCCACTTT. Translated: CAWNPSGLGNSPLHF. V is TRBV30 and J is TRBJ1-6; weak D call: TRBD1 (5 bases). In germline, CDR1 is GTSNPN, CDR2 SVGIG (reference sequence). Trimming shortened V by 4 bases and J by 7 bases, and 17 bases separated the two germline ends. The CDR3 has 15 residues.